One T cell receptor (beta chain) is described in this entry. This sample is part of a study of T cells after yellow fever vaccination. Across the whole study: Low-cell-number fractions underwent preparation using SMART-Seq v4 Ultra Low Input.

Germline V gives CDR1 LNHNV, CDR2 YYDKDF (reference sequence). The CDR3 covers 15 residues. For TCR, cDNA came from 5'RACE template switching, which added a universal primer site and UMIs. TCRdb called the 5' RACE reads again in MiXCR, with one record for every CDR3 protein. The data show about 150,000 distinct CDR3 sequences, 6.2% seen once. The gene calls are TRBV15 and TRBJ2-6; TRBD1 matches at 8 bases. This TCR came from a man aged 18 to 35 who received the YFV17D yellow fever vaccine. Sequencing was performed on CD4+ T cells sorted from PBMCs, taken on the day of the first yellow fever vaccination. DNA for the CDR3: TGTGCTGCCGGGACAGGACGCTCTGGGGCCAACGTCCTGACTTTC. The encoded protein is CAAGTGRSGANVLTF. Drawing the rest from reference TRBV15 and TRBJ2-6, the complete variable domain is DAMVIQNPRYQVTQFGKPVTLSCSQTLNHNVMYWYQQKSSQAPKLLFHYYDKDFNNEADTPDNFQSRRPNTSFCFLDIRSPGLGDTAMYLCAAGTGRSGANVLTFGAGSRLTVL.